This TCR beta chain originates from a study of beta chain features in type 1 diabetes (dated by TCRdb to 2016 to 2019). About the study as a whole: Mean age, gender distribution, total cell number and subset yield were not different between patients and healthy donors. Regulatory and stem cell-like memory subsets were obtained from only 8 patients and roughly 8 healthy donors, while naive and central memory subsets were obtained from all 30 or so donors. In the study, TCRB repertoires of sorted circulating CD4+ T cell subsets from recently diagnosed type 1 diabetes patients were compared with those of matched healthy donors. Across all samples, 107,917,701 sorted cells were examined, and cell number per subset correlated strongly with RNA yield. Broader findings and caveats from the paper: Because cDNA rather than genomic DNA was sequenced, highly expressing activated cells could have been over-represented, although no difference in activation and CD3 levels was found between groups. PCR might favor shorter templates, but patient and control samples were amplified and corrected together, so any skew would affect both groups equally. At VDJ recombination sites, patients with type 1 diabetes made fewer insertions and deleted more nucleotides, a pattern implying thymic rearrangement abnormalities. Naive, central memory and regulatory TCRB repertoires appeared to be more similar among patients than among healthy donors. Only small numbers of individuals were included in the HLA sub-analyses, which left unresolved whether HLA type had any influence on TCRB rearrangement. A moderate but significant shortening of TCRB CDR3 length was observed in type 1 diabetes patients in all four CD4+ subsets.

This clone was recorded a few times. Its antigen remains undetermined. The record has no base qualities; no much larger clone is one base away. The entire amount of isolated RNA was reverse transcribed using the High Capacity cDNA Reverse Transcription Kit, so the sequenced TCRB transcripts were expressed ones. Deep immunoSEQ sequencing was performed on naive, central memory and regulatory T cell samples, with an average of roughly 4 million total reads per sample. After sorted cells were lysed in RLT buffer, RNA was extracted with DNase-treated RNeasy Micro or Mini kits, with the choice depending on cell number. Each cell subset was processed separately to prevent cross-contamination, with patient and healthy donor samples processed together. TCRB sequences were amplified from cDNA with the immunoSEQ multiplex PCR, producing 87-bp fragments spanning the CDR3 region. Sequencing of the amplicons was performed on the Illumina HiSeq platform. The published analysis was carried out like this. Synthetic template baselines were used to correct PCR bias computationally, reads within Hamming distance 2 were collapsed, and singletons that could not be merged were discarded. Reads were aligned against IMGT so that V, D and J genes, CDR3 length and insertions or deletions at six rearrangement sites could be assigned. Within each subset, clonotype counts were normalized to the number of sorted cells before true diversity and Gini coefficients were calculated with the tcR R package. The overlap coefficient, calculated on TCRB nucleotide sequences, was used to measure repertoire sharing. Out-of-frame TCRB sequences from naive cells were analyzed as a proxy for the pre-selection repertoire. TCRdb provides this immuneACCESS table in a form limited to in-frame rearrangements. Some clones are lacking; in checked studies, under half of them reflect an unresolved V gene, and why the rest are absent is not known. Clone size and V and J calls were adopted from that table, with D and trimming inferred from the DNA. The sample includes around 710,000 clones, with 9.5% to 15% observed a single time. The ten largest clones take up more than 0.1% of the sample.

Taken from cysteine to phenylalanine, the CDR3 has 14 residues. Kept here is only the CDR3 DNA, which spans 42 bases and is read in frame from base 1. V gives up 4 bases and J gives up 3 bases, and the segment between their germline ends measures 12 bases. CDR1 and CDR2, looked up from the germline V gene, are ENHRY and SYGVKD. Each donor gave one peripheral blood draw, about 110 mL on average, collected into heparinised tubes. A BD FACSAria II and a panel including CD45RO, CCR7, CD25, CD127, CD95 and CD27 were used to sort naive, central memory, regulatory and stem cell-like memory CD4+ T cells. Purity was above 98% for every sorted population. Right away, PBMCs were isolated by Lymphoprep density gradient centrifugation and were stained directly, with no culture step. Samples were stained and sorted in pairs, with one healthy donor and one patient per experiment, so that batch effects were minimized.

The sequencing input was naive CD4+ T cells from blood. The sample's cell subset or site label is to be understood as: true naive CD4+ T cells. The chain couples TRBV10-3 to TRBJ1-2, with the D gene call left open. This TCR was recovered from a man aged 25 to 40 with type 1 diabetes. The sequenced DNA: TGTGCCATCAGTGCCAGGAGGGAAGACTATGGCTACACCTTC. Translated, it reads CAISARREDYGYTF.